The rows below give T cell receptor beta chains drawn from one sample of a study of OX40 agonist ivuxolimab in advanced cancers. Clones were read by immunoSEQ multiplex PCR, and TCRdb kept only the in-frame ones, dropping some. The sample lists some 39,000 clones, approximately 79% seen once, with 11% in the top ten. This material consisted of CD4+ or CD8+ T cells sorted from blood, taken in a trial of the OX40 agonist ivuxolimab. These receptors came from an adult with an advanced solid tumor such as melanoma, head and neck, liver or kidney cancer. Each CDR3 is given with its conserved first and last residue. The order of the fields is D gene, V gene, J gene, clone size, CDR3 DNA, CDR3 protein. D genes are given only for firm matches. Expanded clones are given a class, and other clones once, few, many or no size at all.

d_call: NA; v_call: TRBV5-6; j_call: TRBJ2-7; clone_size: NA; cdr3_nt: TGTGCCAGCAGTATAGGACAAATATTCTCCTACGAGCAGTACTTC; cdr3_aa: CASSIGQIFSYEQYF
d_call: TRBD2; v_call: TRBV14; j_call: TRBJ2-7; clone_size: NA; cdr3_nt: TGTGCCAGCAGCCCCTCGGGGGGGCGTCTGTCGTACGAGCAGTACTTC; cdr3_aa: CASSPSGGRLSYEQYF
d_call: NA; v_call: TRBV28; j_call: TRBJ1-2; clone_size: NA; cdr3_nt: TGTGCCAGCAGCGGGCGTGGCTACACCTTC; cdr3_aa: CASSGRGYTF
d_call: NA; v_call: TRBV7-3; j_call: TRBJ2-6; clone_size: NA; cdr3_nt: TGTGCCAGCAGCCGCCGTATGGATACTGGGGCCAACGTCCTGACTTTC; cdr3_aa: CASSRRMDTGANVLTF
d_call: TRBD1; v_call: TRBV6-5; j_call: TRBJ1-2; clone_size: once; cdr3_nt: TGTGCCAGCAGTCCCGGACAGGGACATAACTATGGCTACACCTTC; cdr3_aa: CASSPGQGHNYGYTF
d_call: TRBD2; v_call: TRBV4-1; j_call: TRBJ2-1; clone_size: NA; cdr3_nt: TGCGCCAGCAGCCACCCTAGCGGGGCCTACAATGAGCAGTTCTTC; cdr3_aa: CASSHPSGAYNEQFF
d_call: NA; v_call: TRBV6-5; j_call: TRBJ1-2; clone_size: few; cdr3_nt: TGTGCCAGCAGTTACGTCGGCGGTGGCTACACCTTC; cdr3_aa: CASSYVGGGYTF
d_call: NA; v_call: TRBV11-3; j_call: TRBJ1-1; clone_size: NA; cdr3_nt: TGTGCCAGCAGCCTCGGTGGGGGGGGAGCTTTCTTT; cdr3_aa: CASSLGGGGAFF
d_call: TRBD2; v_call: TRBV19; j_call: TRBJ2-1; clone_size: NA; cdr3_nt: TGTGCCAGTAGTAGTTTAGCGGGGGGAAATCCCAATGAGCAGTTCTTC; cdr3_aa: CASSSLAGGNPNEQFF
d_call: NA; v_call: TRBV7-3; j_call: TRBJ1-1; clone_size: NA; cdr3_nt: TGTGCCAGCAGCTTTGGGAACACTGAAGCTTTCTTT; cdr3_aa: CASSFGNTEAFF
d_call: TRBD1; v_call: TRBV5-1; j_call: TRBJ2-7; clone_size: NA; cdr3_nt: TGCGCCAGCAGCTTGAACAGGGGGCTCGGGGTGGAGCAGTACTTC; cdr3_aa: CASSLNRGLGVEQYF
d_call: NA; v_call: TRBV9; j_call: TRBJ1-5; clone_size: few; cdr3_nt: TGTGCCAGCAGCGACAGTAGCAATCAGCCCCAGCATTTT; cdr3_aa: CASSDSSNQPQHF
d_call: NA; v_call: TRBV14; j_call: TRBJ2-7; clone_size: NA; cdr3_nt: TGTGCCAGCAGCCAAGATTACAGCTACGAGCAGTACTTC; cdr3_aa: CASSQDYSYEQYF
d_call: TRBD1; v_call: TRBV28; j_call: TRBJ1-3; clone_size: NA; cdr3_nt: TGTGCCAGCAGCACGTCCGGACAGGGGCTAGGAAACACCATATATTTT; cdr3_aa: CASSTSGQGLGNTIYF
d_call: NA; v_call: TRBV2; j_call: TRBJ1-2; clone_size: NA; cdr3_nt: TGTGCCAGCAGTGAGGGTACGCCAACTAACTATGGCTACACCTTC; cdr3_aa: CASSEGTPTNYGYTF
d_call: NA; v_call: TRBV6-1; j_call: TRBJ1-1; clone_size: NA; cdr3_nt: TGTGCCAGCAGTGCAGAAAGTCGGGGGAACACTGAAGCTTTCTTT; cdr3_aa: CASSAESRGNTEAFF
d_call: NA; v_call: TRBV2; j_call: TRBJ2-4; clone_size: few; cdr3_nt: TGTGCCAGCAGTGATGGTCTGAGTCTAGCCAAAAACATTCAGTACTTC; cdr3_aa: CASSDGLSLAKNIQYF
d_call: NA; v_call: TRBV5-4; j_call: TRBJ1-1; clone_size: NA; cdr3_nt: TGTGCCAGCAGCCTAGCGGACGGTCTGAACACTGAAGCTTTCTTT; cdr3_aa: CASSLADGLNTEAFF
d_call: TRBD1; v_call: TRBV6-5; j_call: TRBJ1-2; clone_size: NA; cdr3_nt: TGTGCCAGTCGTGAGGGGGCCGACTATGGCTACACCTTC; cdr3_aa: CASREGADYGYTF
d_call: NA; v_call: TRBV4-1; j_call: TRBJ1-5; clone_size: NA; cdr3_nt: TGCGCCAGCAGCCAAGAAACAGCTAGCAATCAGCCCCAGCATTTT; cdr3_aa: CASSQETASNQPQHF
d_call: TRBD1; v_call: TRBV27; j_call: TRBJ1-4; clone_size: NA; cdr3_nt: TGTGCCAGCAGTTTCCAGGGGGCTGGTGAAAAACTGTTTTTT; cdr3_aa: CASSFQGAGEKLFF
d_call: TRBD1; v_call: TRBV7-9; j_call: TRBJ2-1; clone_size: NA; cdr3_nt: TGTGCCAGCAGCCCCCGGACAGGGCTGGGGAACAATGAGCAGTTCTTC; cdr3_aa: CASSPRTGLGNNEQFF
d_call: NA; v_call: TRBV7-9; j_call: TRBJ2-7; clone_size: NA; cdr3_nt: TGTGCCAGCAGCCCCGTGGGGCAGGGAAAATTCTACGAGCAGTACTTC; cdr3_aa: CASSPVGQGKFYEQYF
d_call: TRBD2; v_call: TRBV10-1; j_call: TRBJ2-3; clone_size: NA; cdr3_nt: TGCGCCAGCAGTGAGGGGGACTACAGCACAGATACGCAGTATTTT; cdr3_aa: CASSEGDYSTDTQYF
d_call: NA; v_call: TRBV21-1; j_call: TRBJ2-1; clone_size: NA; cdr3_nt: TGTGCCACTAGATGTTTCGACAGGTACAATGAGCAGTTCTTC; cdr3_aa: CATRCFDRYNEQFF
d_call: TRBD1; v_call: TRBV2; j_call: TRBJ1-1; clone_size: NA; cdr3_nt: TGTGCCAGTAGCCGGGACAGGGGCTTCACTGAAGCTTTCTTT; cdr3_aa: CASSRDRGFTEAFF
d_call: TRBD2; v_call: TRBV9; j_call: TRBJ2-1; clone_size: once; cdr3_nt: TGTGCCAGCAGCGTAGAGGGACTAGCGGGAGGGACCTACAATGAGCAGTTCTTC; cdr3_aa: CASSVEGLAGGTYNEQFF
d_call: TRBD2; v_call: TRBV9; j_call: TRBJ2-7; clone_size: NA; cdr3_nt: TGTGCCAGCAGCTTCGGACTAGCGGGTACCTACGAGCAGTACTTC; cdr3_aa: CASSFGLAGTYEQYF
d_call: NA; v_call: TRBV6-1; j_call: TRBJ2-7; clone_size: once; cdr3_nt: TGTGCCAGCAGTGTCAGGGTTACCTACGAGCAGTACTTC; cdr3_aa: CASSVRVTYEQYF
d_call: TRBD1; v_call: TRBV7-9; j_call: TRBJ1-2; clone_size: NA; cdr3_nt: TGTGCCAGCAGACGGAACCGGGACAGGGGTAACTATGGCTACACCTTC; cdr3_aa: CASRRNRDRGNYGYTF
d_call: TRBD2; v_call: TRBV9; j_call: TRBJ2-1; clone_size: NA; cdr3_nt: TGTGCCAGCAGCCCCCGGGCGGGGGGAGTAAATGAGCAGTTCTTC; cdr3_aa: CASSPRAGGVNEQFF
d_call: TRBD2; v_call: TRBV5-1; j_call: TRBJ2-1; clone_size: NA; cdr3_nt: TGCGCCAGCCGCTCTAGGGGTAGCGGGGGGGCCGATGAGCAGTTCTTC; cdr3_aa: CASRSRGSGGADEQFF
d_call: TRBD1; v_call: TRBV5-1; j_call: TRBJ1-4; clone_size: NA; cdr3_nt: TGCGCCAGCAGAACCGGGACAGGGACCGAAAAACTGTTTTTT; cdr3_aa: CASRTGTGTEKLFF
d_call: NA; v_call: TRBV11-3; j_call: TRBJ2-1; clone_size: NA; cdr3_nt: TGTGCCAGCAGCCCCCTAGGAAGCTCCTACAATGAGCAGTTCTTC; cdr3_aa: CASSPLGSSYNEQFF
d_call: TRBD1; v_call: TRBV5-1; j_call: TRBJ2-1; clone_size: NA; cdr3_nt: TGCGCCAGCAGCTTGGCGCGACAGGGAAGGTCGGAGCAGTTCTTC; cdr3_aa: CASSLARQGRSEQFF
d_call: TRBD2; v_call: TRBV14; j_call: TRBJ2-5; clone_size: NA; cdr3_nt: TGTGCCAGCACCCGAAGCGGGGGGAAAGAGACCCAGTACTTC; cdr3_aa: CASTRSGGKETQYF
d_call: NA; v_call: TRBV4-1; j_call: TRBJ1-2; clone_size: NA; cdr3_nt: TGCGCCAGCAGCCAAGAAGGCACAGGATCCCTCTATGGCTACACCTTC; cdr3_aa: CASSQEGTGSLYGYTF
d_call: NA; v_call: TRBV5-1; j_call: TRBJ2-2; clone_size: NA; cdr3_nt: TGCGCCAGCAGCTTGGAGGGCCAGGGTGGGGACACCGGGGAGCTGTTTTTT; cdr3_aa: CASSLEGQGGDTGELFF
d_call: NA; v_call: TRBV7-3; j_call: TRBJ2-3; clone_size: NA; cdr3_nt: TGTGCCAGCAGCATCGGGGGTTTAGCGGCAGATACGCAGTATTTT; cdr3_aa: CASSIGGLAADTQYF
d_call: TRBD2; v_call: TRBV18; j_call: TRBJ2-7; clone_size: NA; cdr3_nt: TGTGCCAGCTCACCATCGGAGGGACTAGCCGTCTACGAGCAGTACTTC; cdr3_aa: CASSPSEGLAVYEQYF
d_call: NA; v_call: TRBV7-9; j_call: TRBJ1-5; clone_size: NA; cdr3_nt: TGTGCCAGCAGCTCCAATAACAGGGAGAGCAATCAGCCCCAGCATTTT; cdr3_aa: CASSSNNRESNQPQHF
d_call: NA; v_call: TRBV19; j_call: TRBJ1-5; clone_size: NA; cdr3_nt: TGTGCCAGTAGGACAATCTATAGCAATCAGCCCCAGCATTTT; cdr3_aa: CASRTIYSNQPQHF
d_call: NA; v_call: TRBV9; j_call: TRBJ2-3; clone_size: NA; cdr3_nt: TGTGCCAGCAGCGTAGATGTTAGTCCTTTCGATACGCAGTATTTT; cdr3_aa: CASSVDVSPFDTQYF
d_call: NA; v_call: TRBV19; j_call: TRBJ1-1; clone_size: NA; cdr3_nt: TGTGCCAGCCAATCATTAGCTCACACTGAAGCTTTCTTT; cdr3_aa: CASQSLAHTEAFF
d_call: NA; v_call: TRBV11-1; j_call: TRBJ1-1; clone_size: NA; cdr3_nt: TGTGCCAGCAGCCTAGGGGGAGGGCCTGAAGCTTTCTTT; cdr3_aa: CASSLGGGPEAFF
d_call: TRBD1; v_call: TRBV12-5; j_call: TRBJ2-2; clone_size: NA; cdr3_nt: TGTGCTAGTGGTTTCGGACAGGTGGGGGGGGAGCTGTTTTTT; cdr3_aa: CASGFGQVGGELFF
d_call: TRBD2; v_call: TRBV5-4; j_call: TRBJ2-7; clone_size: few; cdr3_nt: TGTGCCAGCAGCTGGGTCGGGGGGGCCTCCACTGTCGAGCAGTACTTC; cdr3_aa: CASSWVGGASTVEQYF
d_call: NA; v_call: TRBV10-3; j_call: TRBJ2-5; clone_size: NA; cdr3_nt: TGTGCCATCAGTGAACGAGAGACCCAGTACTTC; cdr3_aa: CAISERETQYF
d_call: TRBD1; v_call: TRBV19; j_call: TRBJ2-2; clone_size: NA; cdr3_nt: TGTGCCAGTAGTATGTTAGGGACAGCCCTCACCGGGGAGCTGTTTTTT; cdr3_aa: CASSMLGTALTGELFF
d_call: TRBD1; v_call: TRBV4-2; j_call: TRBJ2-1; clone_size: NA; cdr3_nt: TGTGCCAGCAGCCAAGATTGGGGACAGAGCTCCTACAATGAGCAGTTCTTC; cdr3_aa: CASSQDWGQSSYNEQFF